Below are 3 T cell receptor beta chains sequenced from a single sample in a study of shared clonotypes between healthy human individuals. Assay: immunoSEQ multiplex PCR; the TCRdb copy retains only in-frame clones and omits some. Among fewer than 400,000 clones listed, approximately 74% were seen once. Source material: memory CD4+ T cells sorted from blood. This sample's subset: CD45RA-negative fraction. The source is a young man in good health.

The chain couples TRBV5-1 to TRBJ2-7; 7 bases are shared with TRBD1. After removal of 6 bases from V and 0 bases from J, the junction contained 12 bases not matched to a gene. This CDR3 comprises 16 residues. CDR1 and CDR2 from the germline V gene are SGHRS and YFSETQ. The CDR3 reads CASTPGTAESSYEQYF. Here the CDR3 DNA reads TGCGCCAGCACCCCCGGGACAGCCGAAAGCTCCTACGAGCAGTACTTC.

The J gene is TRBJ2-2, the V gene TRBV15; D may correspond to TRBD1 or TRBD2 (5 bases each). This CDR3 has 18 amino acids. V lost 3 bases, J lost 2 bases, and 19 bases lay in between. Germline CDR1 reads LNHNV; CDR2 reads YYDKDF (reference sequence). CDR3 in amino acids: CATSRGTGSSGNTGELFF. In DNA form, the CDR3 reads TGTGCCACCAGCAGGGGGACCGGGTCCTCGGGAAACACCGGGGAGCTGTTTTTT.

The CDR3 region has the DNA TGTGCCAGCAGACCGACTAGCGGGGCATTCAATGAGCAGTTCTTC. It translates to CASRPTSGAFNEQFF. The chain carries TRBV7-2 and TRBJ2-1; 11 bases match TRBD2. With 6 bases clipped from V and 6 bases from J, the junction kept 7 bases outside the gene matches. The length of the CDR3 is 15 residues. In germline, CDR1 is SGHTA, CDR2 FQGNSA.